Listed here are 14 T cell receptor beta chains from one sample, sequenced in a study (dated by TCRdb to the mid-2010s). CD4+CD25+CD127-/low cells were isolated as Tregs. The library was built by means of 5' RACE. Sequencing was performed on an Illumina MiSeq. TCRdb reprocessed the public reads (quality trimming at Q25 with fastp, clone calling with MiXCR) and kept in-frame beta chains. Here each entry gathers all rows of one CDR3 protein and keeps the most common genes and DNA. In all, the sample holds some 40,000 distinct CDR3 sequences, and approximately 23% of those were seen once. 3.5% to 4.5% of the sample lies in the top ten. What was sequenced was Tregs sorted from a lymph node. The origin of the receptors is a female donor with breast cancer.

V and J are TRBV12-3 or TRBV12-4 and TRBJ1-2; D is ambiguous. V lost 0 bases, J lost 7 bases, and 6 bases lay in between. The CDR3 spans 12 residues. DNA of the CDR3: TGTGCCAGCAGTTTAGCGCTCGGTGGCTACACCTTC. This sequence encodes CASSLALGGYTF.

CDR3 amino acids: CASSSQLQETQYF. In nucleotides, the CDR3 is TGTGCCAGCAGCTCACAGCTACAAGAGACCCAGTACTTC. This chain connects TRBV7-9 to TRBJ2-5; D is ambiguous. The CDR3 extends over 13 amino acids. Germline-derived CDR1 and CDR2 are SEHNR and FQNEAQ (reference sequence). V was trimmed by 4 bases and J by 2 bases, leaving 8 bases between them.

This clonotype was picked up many times. This chain uses TRBV5-1 with TRBJ2-5; D is ambiguous. V lost 0 bases and J 4 bases, leaving 10 bases between the germline ends. The CDR3 has 14 amino acids. Germline values: CDR1 SGHRS, CDR2 YFSETQ. The CDR3 DNA sequence: TGCGCCAGCAGCTTGGGACGTGTAGCAGAGACCCAGTACTTC. Encoded protein: CASSLGRVAETQYF.

Worth noting for this clonotype: A read error may be the cause here, since a much bigger clone is one base away. The rearrangement joins TRBV12-3 or TRBV12-4 to TRBJ1-1; tentative D call: TRBD1 (6 bases). Trimming removed 6 bases at V and 0 bases at J, with 23 bases between. This CDR3 has 18 residues. CDR3: CASSRGGLGGLMNTEAFF. In nucleotides, the CDR3 is TGTGCCAGCAGCCGAGGGGGTTTGGGGGGCCTTATGAACACTGAAGCTTTCTTT.

This clonotype was seen just once. CDR3 protein: CSALDQGDEQYF. CDR3 bases: TGCAGTGCCCTGGATCAAGGGGACGAGCAGTACTTC. This chain connects TRBV20-1 to TRBJ2-7; possibly TRBD1 for D (5 bases). This CDR3 has 12 amino acids. Germline CDR1 DFQATT, CDR2 SNEGSKA (reference sequence). The V end was cut by 6 bases, the J end by 5 bases, with 14 bases between.

This clonotype was recorded many times. This chain links TRBV5-1 with TRBJ2-1; D is perhaps TRBD1 (5 bases). The CDR3 loop spans 15 amino acids. Germline assignment: CDR1 SGHRS and CDR2 YFSETQ. The V gene lost 4 bases and the J gene lost 4 bases, with 15 bases spanning the gap. The CDR3 is CASSQDNQRYNEQFF. The CDR3 coding sequence is TGCGCCAGCAGCCAGGACAACCAGAGGTACAATGAGCAGTTCTTC.

The chain combines TRBV7-9 with TRBJ2-7; no clear D. V was shortened by 7 bases and J by 1 base, with 14 bases between the two germline ends. This CDR3 region has 14 residues. Per the germline V gene, CDR1 is SEHNR and CDR2 is FQNEAQ (reference sequence). The CDR3 region has the DNA TGTGCCAGCAACCGATTGGACCCTTCCTACGAGCAGTACTTC. Translated: CASNRLDPSYEQYF.

Notes on this clonotype: One base away lies a much larger clone, so this may be a sequencing read error. Here the CDR3 omits its conserved ending phenylalanine or tryptophan, so a read error is the likely source. V and J are TRBV4-1 and TRBJ2-7; D perhaps matches TRBD1 (5 bases). Per the germline V gene, CDR1 is MGHRA and CDR2 is YSYEKL. This CDR3 has 15 residues. V was trimmed by 1 base and J by 2 bases, leaving 12 bases between them. CDR3 residues: CASSQAGPGPYEQYY. As DNA, the CDR3 is TGCGCCAGCAGCCAAGCCGGGCCAGGGCCCTACGAGCAGTACTAC.

The J gene is TRBJ2-7, the V gene TRBV5-1; possible D gene TRBD1, 6 bases. Germline V gene lookup returns CDR1 SGHRS and CDR2 YFSETQ. Deletions cut 0 bases from V and 4 bases from J, with 11 bases between. This CDR3 has 14 amino acids. CDR3 sequence: CASSLGGTLYEQYF. The CDR3 DNA reads as TGCGCCAGCAGCTTGGGTGGGACACTTTACGAGCAGTACTTC.

V usage is TRBV5-1 and J usage is TRBJ1-2; a possible D gene is TRBD1 (6 bases). CDR1 SGHRS and CDR2 YFSETQ come from the germline V gene. This CDR3 spans 16 amino acids. Trimming took off 1 base at V and 2 bases at J, with 15 bases between the two ends. The CDR3 DNA reads TGCGCCAGCAGCTTGTCTGCGGGGGCGAAAAACTATGGCTACACCTTC. Translation gives CASSLSAGAKNYGYTF.

This chain connects TRBV29-1 to TRBJ2-5; a possible D gene is TRBD1 (5 bases). Trimming shortened V by 2 bases and J by 2 bases, and 15 bases separated the two germline ends. This CDR3 has 15 amino acids. Germline-derived CDR1 and CDR2 are SQVTM and ANQGSEA. The CDR3 DNA sequence: TGCAGCGTTGAATATCCAGGGATTGGGCAAGAGACCCAGTACTTC. The encoded protein is CSVEYPGIGQETQYF.

The sample holds a few counts of this clonotype. The rearrangement uses TRBV18 and TRBJ2-5; D remains ambiguous. Germline V gene data show CDR1 as KGHSH and CDR2 as LQKENI. This CDR3 comprises 13 residues. Trimming shortened V by 0 bases and J by 4 bases, and 6 bases separated the two germline ends. The CDR3 region is CASSPPGSETQYF. CDR3 DNA: TGTGCCAGCTCACCACCAGGGTCAGAGACCCAGTACTTC.

This clonotype has more than one count but fewer than ten. V gene TRBV4-1 combines with J gene TRBJ2-7, with 8 nucleotides matching TRBD2. In germline, CDR1 is MGHRA, CDR2 YSYEKL. This CDR3 comprises 14 residues. V shed 5 bases, J shed 4 bases, and the junction held 7 bases outside the gene matches. The CDR3 nucleotides read TGCGCCAGCAGCGATAGGCCTAGCGGGTACGAGCAGTACTTC. This codes for CASSDRPSGYEQYF.

In regard to this clonotype: The conserved closing phenylalanine or tryptophan is absent in this CDR3, likely reflecting a read error. V and J are TRBV4-2 and TRBJ2-7; no firm D call. This CDR3 is built from 13 residues. Germline CDR1 is LGHNA and CDR2 is YNFKEQ. Trimming left V 0 bases short and J 5 bases short, with 8 bases between. CDR3 region: CASSQDLSDEQYI. CDR3 nucleotide sequence: TGTGCCAGCAGCCAAGATCTAAGTGACGAGCAGTACATC.